Below are 16 T cell receptor beta chains sequenced from a single sample in a study of T-cell memory formation after mild COVID-19. One entry per CDR3 protein, called by TCRdb with MiXCR from the 5' RACE reads. The repertoire has 350,000 or so distinct CDR3 sequences, around 21% of them found once; the top ten carry around an eighth. Sequencing was done on a sample of PBMCs or a T cell subset sorted from them (not recorded which). The source is an adult woman who had mild COVID-19 (a few samples of this study predate the infection). Cell type and time point are not known.

The rearrangement uses TRBV15 and TRBJ2-6, with D possibly called TRBD1 or TRBD2 (6 bases each). Germline CDR1 LNHNV, CDR2 YYDKDF (reference sequence). The CDR3 runs to 14 residues. The ends were cut back, 9 bases at V and 3 bases at J, with 12 bases in the middle. For the CDR3, the DNA is TGTGCCACGGTAGGGGGGTATGGGGCCAACGTCCTGACTTTC. It yields the protein CATVGGYGANVLTF.

The chain joins TRBV18 to TRBJ2-3, with unresolved D. CDR1 is KGHSH and CDR2 is LQKENI in the germline V gene. This CDR3 is built from 13 residues. The ends were cut back, 5 bases at V and 0 bases at J, with 6 bases in the middle. CDR3 loop: CASSSISTDTQYF. CDR3 DNA sequence: TGTGCCAGCTCATCCATTAGCACAGATACGCAGTATTTT. Drawing the rest from reference TRBV18 and TRBJ2-3, the complete variable domain is NAGVMQNPRHLVRRRGQEARLRCSPMKGHSHVYWYRQLPEEGLKFMVYLQKENIIDESGMPKERFSAEFPKEGPSILRIQQVVRGDSAAYFCASSSISTDTQYFGPGTRLTVL.

This clonotype was seen more than once but under ten times. The chain links TRBV5-1 to TRBJ2-3; 9 bases align to TRBD2. This CDR3 has 14 residues. V was pared by 6 bases and J by 4 bases, with 6 bases of the junction left unmatched. Germline lookup yields CDR1 SGHRS and CDR2 YFSETQ. CDR3 sequence reads: CASTISGSADTQYF. As DNA, the CDR3 is TGCGCCAGCACGATTAGCGGGAGTGCAGATACGCAGTATTTT. The complete variable domain, with remaining parts taken from reference TRBV5-1 and TRBJ2-3, reads KAGVTQTPRYLIKTRGQQVTLSCSPISGHRSVSWYQQTPGQGLQFLFEYFSETQRNKGNFPGRFSGRQFSNSRSEMNVSTLELGDSALYLCASTISGSADTQYFGPGTRLTVL.

This clonotype has a handful of counts. The J gene is TRBJ2-7, the V gene TRBV7-9, with D uncertain. Trimming shortened V by 5 bases and J by 2 bases, and 16 bases separated the two germline ends. This CDR3 contains 15 residues. Germline V gives CDR1 SEHNR, CDR2 FQNEAQ (reference sequence). In DNA form, the CDR3 reads TGTGCCAGCAGCGCCAATACCGGGCCCACCTACGAGCAGTACTTC. Translation gives CASSANTGPTYEQYF.

The rearrangement joins TRBV29-1 to TRBJ1-2; D possibly corresponds to TRBD1 (6 bases). Trimming left V 7 bases short and J 4 bases short, with 19 bases between. This CDR3 is built from 14 residues. Germline CDR1 SQVTM, CDR2 ANQGSEA. CDR3 sequence (DNA): TGCAGCGCCGTATTGCAGGGGACGGGCTATGGCTACACCTTC. Residues: CSAVLQGTGYGYTF.

This rearrangement joins TRBV11-1 to TRBJ2-1; TRBD2 might be the D (7 bases). V was shortened by 5 bases and J by 4 bases, with 9 bases between the two germline ends. Per the germline V gene, CDR1 is SGHAT and CDR2 is FQDESV (reference sequence). The CDR3 is made up of 13 amino acids. In nucleotides, the CDR3 is TGTGCCAGCAGCAAGGGGGGGTACAATGAGCAGTTCTTC. Translation gives CASSKGGYNEQFF.

This clonotype has more than one count but fewer than ten. The V gene is TRBV24-1, the J gene TRBJ2-5, with 12 bases that match TRBD1. The trim removed 4 bases at V and 5 bases at J, leaving 7 bases unmatched. The CDR3 covers 16 residues. The germline CDR1 and CDR2 sequences are KGHDR and SFDVKD. This chain's CDR3 is CATSDQGQGARETQYF. CDR3 DNA: TGTGCCACCAGTGACCAGGGACAGGGGGCGCGGGAGACCCAGTACTTC.

Only a few counts were recorded for this clonotype. This chain joins TRBV7-8 and TRBJ2-1; D not resolved. The CDR3 length is 16 residues. V gave up 5 bases and J gave up 3 bases, with 17 bases separating them. Germline CDR1 SGHVS, CDR2 FQNEAQ. The CDR3 spells CASSQIRTDHYNEQFF. The DNA for the CDR3 is TGTGCCAGCAGCCAAATAAGGACGGACCACTACAATGAGCAGTTCTTC.

The chain carries TRBV7-9 and TRBJ2-2, with D unclear. The CDR3 runs to 15 residues. Looked up from germline, CDR1 is SEHNR and CDR2 is FQNEAQ (reference sequence). Trimming cost V 1 base and J 1 base, with 7 bases left between them. The CDR3 loop is CASSLDPQNTGELFF. CDR3 in DNA: TGTGCCAGCAGCTTAGACCCTCAGAACACCGGGGAGCTGTTTTTT.

The chain is built from TRBV6-5 and TRBJ2-3; D uncertain. The CDR3 has 14 residues. CDR1 MNHEY and CDR2 SVGAGI come from the germline V gene. Trimming left V 5 bases short and J 4 bases short, with 13 bases between. The CDR3 DNA is TGTGCCAGCAGTGCCGGGTGGGCGGCAGATACGCAGTATTTT. Amino acid sequence: CASSAGWAADTQYF.

The chain recombines TRBV4-3 with TRBJ2-4; the D gene is possibly TRBD2 (5 bases). Germline CDR1 LGHNA, CDR2 YSLEER. V gave up 0 bases and J gave up 9 bases, with 9 bases separating them. This CDR3 is built from 13 residues. The CDR3 sequence is CASSQDGGSIQYF. The CDR3 DNA reads TGCGCCAGCAGCCAAGACGGTGGGAGCATTCAGTACTTC.

The chain carries TRBV7-9 and TRBJ2-5; a weak D match, TRBD2 (5 bases). The V and J ends lost 5 bases and 5 bases respectively, with 18 bases between them. There are 15 residues in the CDR3. Germline assignment: CDR1 SEHNR and CDR2 FQNEAQ (reference sequence). CDR3 sequence: CASSLGPTSDETQYF. For the CDR3, the DNA is TGTGCCAGCAGCCTCGGACCCACTAGTGACGAGACCCAGTACTTC.

The gene calls are TRBV12-3 or TRBV12-4 and TRBJ2-7; 9 bases line up with TRBD1. V trimming: 6 bases; J trimming: 5 bases; junction bases outside the gene matches: 11. CDR3 length equals 15 residues. In DNA form, the CDR3 reads TGTGCCAGCAGCCCTCCCGGGACAGGGATCGACGAGCAGTACTTC. Its protein is CASSPPGTGIDEQYF.

The chain combines TRBV20-1 with TRBJ2-4, with 8 nucleotides matching TRBD2. V lost 3 bases and J lost 1; bases outside the gene matches: 8. CDR3 length: 16 residues. In germline, CDR1 is DFQATT, CDR2 SNEGSKA (reference sequence). The CDR3 DNA sequence: TGCAGTGCTAGTTTAGCGGGGAGAACGGCCAAAAACATTCAGTACTTC. Protein sequence: CSASLAGRTAKNIQYF.

This chain joins TRBV6-2 or TRBV6-3 and TRBJ2-7, with 10 bases lining up with TRBD1. The V segment lost 2 bases and the J segment 2 bases; nucleotides outside the gene matches: 3. Germline CDR1 is MNHEY and CDR2 is SVGEGT. This CDR3 is built from 15 residues. CDR3 sequence (DNA): TGTGCCAGCAGTTACGGAGGGACAGGGGCCTACGAGCAGTACTTC. Protein sequence: CASSYGGTGAYEQYF.

This clonotype was observed a few times. The V gene is TRBV20-1, the J gene TRBJ2-5; 9 positions match TRBD2. Germline trimming cut 0 bases from V and 5 bases from J; bases unmatched to any gene: 7. This CDR3 has 15 residues. In germline, CDR1 is DFQATT, CDR2 SNEGSKA (reference sequence). CDR3 DNA: TGCAGTGCTAGAGACCCTTTAGCGGGAGTCGAGACCCAGTACTTC. Residues: CSARDPLAGVETQYF.